This TCR beta chain came from a study of blood T cell repertoires in COVID-19. Study background: Material from acute and convalescent COVID-19 was sourced from the United States, Italy and Spain. Nucleic acid was either cDNA or gDNA, and it came from T cells, B-cell-depleted T cells, or PBMCs.

The CDR3 has 16 residues. CDR1 SGHTA and CDR2 FQGNSA come from the germline V gene. The trim removed 5 bases at V and 11 bases at J, leaving 15 bases unmatched. Recruits, aged roughly 18 to 90 years, lived in some 25 US areas. Participant-reported clinical history was the basis for cohort assignment. Clones were read by immunoSEQ multiplex PCR, and TCRdb kept only the in-frame ones, dropping some. The profile shows approximately 260,000 clones, roughly 90% of them singletons. Sequencing used PBMCs or T cells enriched from blood (not recorded which). The chain couples TRBV7-2 to TRBJ2-1, with 10 bases identical to TRBD2. The sequence was obtained from a woman in her 30s with acute COVID-19. The CDR3: CASSPGSGGGMIKQFF. The CDR3 DNA reads TGTGCCAGCAGCCCCGGAAGCGGGGGGGGAATGATTAAGCAGTTCTTC.